Below, 21 T cell receptor beta chains from the same sample are listed, as sequenced in a study of beta chain features in type 1 diabetes. Of the isolated RNA, all was reverse transcribed, and so the sequenced material was expressed TCRB transcripts. TCRdb's table, derived via immunoSEQ multiplex PCR, lists solely in-frame clones and lacks some. Among some 400,000 clones, around 15% were seen once, and the ten largest hold about 0.019%. The sequenced sample was naive CD4+ T cells from blood. The receptors stem from a woman between 18 and 29 years old in good health.

This clone came up a few times. The chain employs TRBV6-5 and TRBJ1-5; TRBD1 agrees at 8 bases. This CDR3 is 15 amino acids long. V lost 6 bases, J lost 0 bases, and 4 bases stayed unmatched. Per germline, CDR1 MNHEY and CDR2 SVGAGI. In nucleotides, the CDR3 is TGTGCCAGCAGCCCAGACAGGGGTAGCAATCAGCCCCAGCATTTT. Translating gives CASSPDRGSNQPQHF.

The table lists this clone with a few counts. This chain connects TRBV29-1 to TRBJ2-1, with D possibly being TRBD2 (5 bases). V was pared by 5 bases and J by 8 bases, with 16 bases between. The CDR3 runs 13 residues. Germline V gene lookup returns CDR1 SQVTM and CDR2 ANQGSEA. CDR3 amino acids: CSVRGVLRDEQFF. The CDR3, as DNA: TGCAGCGTTCGGGGAGTCCTCCGTGATGAGCAGTTCTTC.

J is TRBJ2-7 and V is TRBV6-5, with a tentative D call TRBD1 (5 bases). The V end was cut by 6 bases, the J end by 5 bases, with 14 bases between. This CDR3 comprises 13 residues. The germline gives CDR1 MNHEY, CDR2 SVGAGI. This chain's CDR3 is CASSNQGRDEQYF. CDR3 sequence (DNA): TGTGCCAGCAGCAATCAGGGTCGCGACGAGCAGTACTTC.

In its sample, this clone was seen a few times. The J gene is TRBJ2-7, the V gene TRBV15; D ambiguous. The germline gives CDR1 LNHNV, CDR2 YYDKDF (reference sequence). The CDR3 length is 13 residues. V was clipped by 6 bases and J by 4 bases, with 13 bases between them. The CDR3 DNA follows: TGTGCCACCAGTCGAGTGACGGGTTACGAGCAGTACTTC. It encodes CATSRVTGYEQYF.

The CDR3 DNA reads TGTGCCAGCAGCTTGGGGGGGGTGCAGGGTCGTAGTGCCCAGTACTTC. Its translation is CASSLGGVQGRSAQYF. The chain carries TRBV5-4 and TRBJ2-5; TRBD2 might be the D (6 bases). Trimming left V 0 bases short and J 9 bases short, with 21 bases between. Germline V CDR1 and CDR2: SGHNT, YYREEE (reference sequence). The CDR3 is made up of 16 amino acids.

The rearrangement uses TRBV7-9 and TRBJ1-1; D unclear. The CDR3 loop spans 16 amino acids. Germline loops: CDR1 SEHNR, CDR2 FQNEAQ (reference sequence). Trimming took 5 bases from V and 0 from J, leaving 16 bases between them. The CDR3 here is CASSARGPGLNTEAFF. In DNA, the CDR3 is TGTGCCAGCAGCGCCAGAGGTCCGGGGTTGAACACTGAAGCTTTCTTT.

The chain is built from TRBV10-3 and TRBJ1-1; D is perhaps TRBD1 (5 bases). Germline lookup yields CDR1 ENHRY and CDR2 SYGVKD. The CDR3 spans 15 residues. V was cut by 0 bases and J by 3 bases, with 11 bases left in between. Here the CDR3 reads CAISESTWGDTEAFF. The CDR3 DNA follows: TGTGCCATCAGTGAGTCGACCTGGGGGGACACTGAAGCTTTCTTT.

This CDR3 reads CSRPGDSYTF. The DNA of the CDR3 is TGCAGCCGACCAGGGGATAGCTACACCTTC. The chain joins TRBV20-1 to TRBJ1-2, with D maybe TRBD1 (6 bases). This CDR3 spans 10 amino acids. Germline values: CDR1 DFQATT, CDR2 SNEGSKA (reference sequence).

The chain has TRBV2 and TRBJ1-5, with 9 positions matching TRBD1. This CDR3 is 12 amino acids long. In germline, CDR1 is SNHLY, CDR2 FYNNEI. Unmatched junction bases numbered 1, after V lost 8 bases and J lost 5 bases. CDR3 DNA sequence: TGTGCCAGCGGACAGGGGTATCAGCCCCAGCATTTT. It encodes CASGQGYQPQHF.

The chain joins TRBV23-1 to TRBJ2-3; no reliable D call. TRBV23-1 is recorded as an ORF, its role being uncertain. This CDR3 has 16 residues. Trimming shortened V by 5 bases and J by 0 bases, and 15 bases separated the two germline ends. This CDR3 reads CASSSEGRGSTDTQYF. As DNA, the CDR3 is TGCGCCAGCAGTTCCGAAGGAAGAGGCAGCACAGATACGCAGTATTTT.

The chain has TRBV7-9 and TRBJ1-5; TRBD1 matches 7 bases. The length of the CDR3 is 15 residues. Looked up from germline, CDR1 is SEHNR and CDR2 is FQNEAQ (reference sequence). The J segment lost 3 bases and the V segment lost 5 bases, leaving 7 bases of the junction unmatched. The CDR3 nucleotides are TGTGCCAGCAGCACGACAGGGTTGAACAATCAGCCCCAGCATTTT. It codes for CASSTTGLNNQPQHF.

This clone showed up just a few times. V usage is TRBV5-4 and J usage is TRBJ2-5; 10 bases map to TRBD1. The CDR3 has 13 amino acids. CDR1 and CDR2 (germline): SGHNT, YYREEE (reference sequence). V trimming: 4 bases; J trimming: 4 bases; junction bases outside the gene matches: 1. CDR3 protein: CASSRTGGETQYF. The CDR3 DNA sequence: TGTGCCAGCAGCAGGACAGGGGGAGAGACCCAGTACTTC. Complete variable domain (other parts from reference TRBV5-4 and TRBJ2-5): ETGVTQSPTHLIKTRGQQVTLRCSSQSGHNTVSWYQQALGQGPQFIFQYYREEENGRGNFPPRFSGLQFPNYSSELNVNALELDDSALYLCASSRTGGETQYFGPGTRLLVL.

CDR3 region: CASSETDRVKNTGELFF. CDR3 coding DNA: TGTGCCAGCAGCGAAACTGACAGGGTGAAGAACACCGGGGAGCTGTTTTTT. The chain combines TRBV28 with TRBJ2-2, with 7 bases that match TRBD1. This CDR3 has 17 amino acids. The ends lost 6 bases at V and 1 base at J; junction bases unmatched: 11. Germline CDR1 is MDHEN and CDR2 is SYDVKM. The variable domain in full, with the rest retrieved from reference TRBV28 and TRBJ2-2, is DVKVTQSSRYLVKRTGEKVFLECVQDMDHENMFWYRQDPGLGLRLIYFSYDVKMKEKGDIPEGYSVSREKKERFSLILESASTNQTSMYLCASSETDRVKNTGELFFGEGSRLTVL.

This chain uses TRBV4-1 with TRBJ2-1, with 9 bases that match TRBD2. CDR3 length equals 14 residues. Germline CDR1 and CDR2: MGHRA and YSYEKL. V lost 3 bases and J lost 9; bases outside the gene matches: 6. For the CDR3, the DNA is TGCGCCAGCAGCCATGGTAGCGGGAGATCTGAGCAGTTCTTC. This sequence encodes CASSHGSGRSEQFF.

This clone came up a few times. The chain carries TRBV14 and TRBJ1-2; no clear D. Germline V CDR1 and CDR2: SGHDN, FVKESK. The CDR3 contains 15 residues. Trimming left V 6 bases short and J 6 bases short, with 20 bases between. The CDR3 sequence is CASSPRIGQVDGYTF. CDR3 coding DNA: TGTGCCAGCAGTCCAAGAATAGGCCAGGTTGATGGCTACACCTTC.

The chain uses TRBV6-6 and TRBJ2-7; 7 nucleotides agree with TRBD1. Per germline, CDR1 MNHNY and CDR2 SVGAGI (reference sequence). The CDR3 spans 15 residues. V shed 2 bases, J shed 0 bases, and the junction held 4 bases outside the gene matches. As DNA, the CDR3 is TGTGCCAGCAGTTACCCGCCAGGGGGCTCCTACGAGCAGTACTTC. Its translation is CASSYPPGGSYEQYF.

This clone was picked up a small number of times. The rearrangement uses TRBV30 and TRBJ2-7, with TRBD1 identical over 9 bases. Trimming at V came to 1 base and at J to 5 bases, leaving 6 bases not matched to a gene. Germline CDR1 reads GTSNPN; CDR2 reads SVGIG (reference sequence). The CDR3 runs to 14 residues. The CDR3 spells CAWSGGTGFNEQYF. CDR3 nucleotides: TGTGCCTGGAGTGGCGGGACAGGGTTCAACGAGCAGTACTTC.

With regard to this clone: The same CDR3 is also encoded by other DNA sequences in this sample. The gene calls are TRBV18 and TRBJ2-1; 7 bases line up with TRBD2. Germline values: CDR1 KGHSH, CDR2 LQKENI. CDR3 length: 13 residues. Trimming cost V 1 base and J 7 bases; bases outside gene matches: 1. This chain's CDR3 is CASSPRRENEQFF. Written as DNA, the CDR3 is TGTGCCAGCTCACCACGGCGGGAGAATGAGCAGTTCTTC.

This rearrangement joins TRBV25-1 to TRBJ2-1; D is uncertain. Germline CDR1 is MGHDK and CDR2 is SYGVNS. Between the trimmed V and J ends, which lost 4 bases and 9 bases, there was a span of 10 bases. This CDR3 comprises 12 residues. The CDR3 is CASSVPGFEQFF. The CDR3 nucleotides read TGTGCCAGCAGTGTTCCCGGGTTTGAGCAGTTCTTC. The full variable domain, its missing parts supplied by reference TRBV25-1 and TRBJ2-1, is EADIYQTPRYLVIGTGKKITLECSQTMGHDKMYWYQQDPGMELHLIHYSYGVNSTEKGDLSSESTVSRIRTEHFPLTLESARPSHTSQYLCASSVPGFEQFFGPGTRLTVL.

This clone was counted only a few times. This rearrangement joins TRBV28 to TRBJ1-1, with unresolved D. The CDR3 spans 12 residues. The germline V gene encodes CDR1 MDHEN and CDR2 SYDVKM. V was pared by 6 bases and J by 4 bases, with 9 bases between. CDR3 amino acids: CASSPAATEAFF. The CDR3, as DNA: TGTGCCAGCAGCCCCGCGGCCACTGAAGCTTTCTTT. The whole variable domain, filled in from reference TRBV28 and TRBJ1-1, reads DVKVTQSSRYLVKRTGEKVFLECVQDMDHENMFWYRQDPGLGLRLIYFSYDVKMKEKGDIPEGYSVSREKKERFSLILESASTNQTSMYLCASSPAATEAFFGQGTRLTVV.

This clone showed up just a few times. The chain joins TRBV5-4 to TRBJ1-1, with TRBD1 matching over 7 bases. V shed 2 bases and J 3 bases; nucleotides not matched to a gene: 4. The CDR3 covers 14 residues. Germline CDR1 is SGHNT and CDR2 is YYREEE (reference sequence). Here the CDR3 DNA reads TGTGCCAGCAGCTTTCACAGGGGCTACACTGAAGCTTTCTTT. This gives the protein CASSFHRGYTEAFF.